This TCR beta chain was captured in a study of glioma-infiltrating T cells (dated by TCRdb to about 2016). Some background on the complete study: The study sequenced TCR alpha- and beta-chain repertoires from glioma tissue, from non-neoplastic brain tissue and from matched peripheral blood mononuclear cells. Each tissue-infiltrating repertoire was compared with the same patient's peripheral blood repertoire to measure divergence between tissue and blood T-cell populations. The paired cohort comprised three low-grade glioma patients, 7 or 8 primary glioblastoma patients and three non-glioma patients contributing non-neoplastic brain tissue.

The CDR3 numbers 12 amino acids, ends counted. Just CDR3 DNA is preserved here, 36 bases in frame from base 1. V and J are truncated by 5 bases and 4 bases respectively, leaving an intervening sequence of 8 bases. Regarding this clonotype: Its antigen specificity is not known. A much larger clone differs from this one at a single base, so this may be a read error. Since the CDR3 does not end with the conserved phenylalanine or tryptophan, this likely comes from a read error.

The investigation overall reported the following: In non-neoplastic patients, VJ-independent divergence between tissue and blood fell below expectation, whereas in all gliomas, and especially in low-grade gliomas, the divergence rose above expectation. Group comparisons rested on small numbers: three non-neoplastic, three low-grade glioma and several glioblastoma patients. Tissue and blood shared very few CDR3 sequences, a result attributed to high CDR3 diversity and limited sampling.

TCR alpha and beta CDR3 regions were amplified with the iRepertoire nested amplicon-rescue multiplex PCR (arm-PCR) platform from RNA. One-step reverse transcription and amplification used roughly 100-400 ng of tissue mRNA or PBMC total RNA as input. Following bead purification, Illumina adapters were added through a secondary multiplex PCR, and the libraries were then gel-purified between 200 and 400 bp. Libraries carried internal 6-nucleotide barcodes used for demultiplexing. Sequencing of libraries was performed on an Illumina MiSeq with 2x220 or 2x250 nucleotide paired-end reads. The study's processing was this. Paired reads were merged using FLASH 1.2.11 and aligned with BWA-MEM to the GRCh37 human genome, and TRA and TRB reads were then extracted. V and J assignment used an IMGT-derived reference of cassette sequences and CDR3 motifs that included pseudogenes. Three-frame translation of reads was performed, and productive CDR3s were defined as those with a C...FGXG motif and no stop codons. A clonotype was defined as a unique combination of a V-J cassette pair and a CDR3 amino acid sequence. Reads were filtered by Hamming distance, thresholded by each sample's sequence error rate in mapped regions. The raw public reads went through TCRdb reprocessing: fastp at Q25, MiXCR clone calling, in-frame beta chains kept. Rows matching on CDR3 protein sequence are summarized as one entry with the most common DNA and genes. TCRdb, not the original authors, processed these V and J calls. This sample lists some 110,000 distinct CDR3 sequences; more than 20% were detected once. Roughly 15% of the sample comes from the top ten.

The chain joins TRBV12-3 or TRBV12-4 to TRBJ2-5, with the D gene uncertain. Sequences were obtained from glioma tissue, nonneoplastic brain tissue, or PBMCs (not recorded which). The sequence came from a human donor with low-grade glioma or glioblastoma, undergoing nonglioma brain surgery, or in good health (not recorded which). The bases read TGTGCCAGCAGTCTCCTGGGAGAGACCCAGTACTAC. Translation gives CASSLLGETQYY.